This TCR beta chain was retrieved from a study of blood T cell repertoires in COVID-19. Study in general: Spain, Italy and the United States supplied samples that represented acute and convalescent COVID-19. PBMCs, B-cell-depleted T cells, or T cells provided the cDNA or gDNA that made up the material.

Original analysis: Nucleated cell number was recorded as an estimate derived from reference gene primer amplification. Method: immunoSEQ multiplex PCR; TCRdb's copy keeps in-frame clones and lacks some. D and trimming come from the DNA, and the V and J calls and clone size come from that table. The sample consists of around 220,000 clones, about 90% of them appearing once. The CDR3 spans 15 residues. The junction had 11 bases not matched to a gene; V was cut back by 5 bases and J by 4 bases. Germline CDR1 and CDR2: MNHEY and SVGEGT. This receptor was identified in a man aged 18 to 35 with active or convalescent COVID-19. The chain has TRBV6-2 or TRBV6-3 and TRBJ2-7, with 7 bases lining up with TRBD2. The specimen was peripheral blood. The CDR3 reads CASSSPGGGHYEQYF. The CDR3 nucleotides are TGTGCCAGCAGTAGCCCGGGAGGAGGGCATTACGAGCAGTACTTC.